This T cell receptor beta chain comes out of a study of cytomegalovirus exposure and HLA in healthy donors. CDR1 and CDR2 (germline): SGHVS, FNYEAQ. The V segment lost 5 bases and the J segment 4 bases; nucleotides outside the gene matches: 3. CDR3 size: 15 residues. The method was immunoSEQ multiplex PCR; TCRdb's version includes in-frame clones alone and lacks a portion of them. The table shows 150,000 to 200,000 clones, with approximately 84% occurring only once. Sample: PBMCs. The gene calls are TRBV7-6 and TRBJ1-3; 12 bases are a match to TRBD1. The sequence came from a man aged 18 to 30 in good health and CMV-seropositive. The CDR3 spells CASSGTGGSGNTIYF. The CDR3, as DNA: TGTGCCAGCAGCGGGACAGGGGGCTCAGGAAACACCATATATTTT.